This T cell receptor beta chain was obtained from a study of blood T cells in healthy people across ages. This clonotype was found a few times. The CDR3 is 12 residues long. The V gene lost 9 bases and the J gene lost 5 bases, with 12 bases spanning the gap. Germline V gene lookup returns CDR1 KGHDR and CDR2 SFDVKD. Alongside a J-beta primer mix, a sample-barcoded 5' primer served in a second PCR lasting roughly 6 to 11 cycles. TCRdb re-analysed the 5' RACE reads in MiXCR, keeping a single row per CDR3 protein. The sample shows over 600,000 distinct CDR3 sequences, 35% to 60% of them seen only once. Each donor was a healthy Caucasian individual from Russia, aged roughly 6 to 95.

The sequence was obtained from a man older than 75 in good health. Sequencing was done on a sample of blood. The chain recombines TRBV24-1 with TRBJ2-5; maybe TRBD1 (6 bases). The chain's CDR3 is CATQGQIETQYF. The CDR3 nucleotides are TGTGCCACCCAAGGACAGATCGAGACCCAGTACTTC.